Listed below are T cell receptor beta chains from one sample, sequenced in a study of blood T cells in healthy people across ages. Each CDR3 protein is one row after TCRdb ran MiXCR on the 5' RACE reads. The sample carries some 780,000 distinct CDR3 sequences, 45% to 70% recorded once. Sequencing was carried out using blood. Every receptor here comes from a man aged 35-49 years in good health. Each CDR3 is given with its conserved first and last residue. The order of the fields is clone size, V gene, J gene, D gene, CDR3 protein, CDR3 DNA. D genes are given only for firm matches. Only some rows state a clone size, as once, few, many or a class for expanded clones.

-,TRBV5-1,TRBJ2-3,TRBD1,CASSTGQGEGTQYF,TGCGCCAGCAGCACGGGACAGGGCGAAGGTACGCAGTATTTT
few,TRBV7-2,TRBJ2-3,TRBD1,CASSWTGTGGNSDTQYF,TGTGCCAGCAGCTGGACCGGGACAGGGGGTAATTCAGATACGCAGTATTTT
few,TRBV20-1,TRBJ2-7,-,CSASPRTQNYEQYF,TGCAGTGCTAGCCCACGGACGCAAAACTACGAGCAGTACTTC
-,TRBV6-1,TRBJ2-7,-,CASSALAGVPYEQYF,TGTGCCAGCAGTGCACTAGCCGGGGTACCCTACGAGCAGTACTTC
once,TRBV2,TRBJ2-5,-,CASSEAGGAEQYF,TGTGCCAGCAGTGAAGCGGGGGGAGCGGAGCAGTACTTC
many,TRBV5-1,TRBJ2-7,TRBD1,CASSTRTGYEQYF,TGCGCCAGCAGCACTCGGACAGGTTACGAGCAGTACTTC
-,TRBV4-2,TRBJ2-7,-,CASSQDAHSYEQYF,TGTGCCAGCAGCCAAGATGCTCACTCCTACGAGCAGTACTTC
-,TRBV27,TRBJ2-3,TRBD2,CASSITTSGRDTQYF,TGTGCCAGCAGCATTACGACTAGCGGGAGGGATACGCAGTATTTT
few,TRBV29-1,TRBJ2-3,-,CSVEGPVGLDTQYF,TGCAGCGTTGAAGGCCCAGTGGGGCTAGATACGCAGTATTTT
once,TRBV20-1,TRBJ2-3,TRBD2,CSASTSGADTQYF,TGCAGTGCTAGCACTAGCGGGGCAGATACGCAGTATTTT
-,TRBV27,TRBJ1-2,TRBD1,CASSLSGRGPLANYGYTF,TGTGCCAGCAGTTTATCGGGCAGGGGGCCTTTGGCAAATTATGGCTACACCTTC
-,TRBV20-1,TRBJ2-3,-,CSGRSPVGTDTQYF,TGCAGTGGCCGTTCCCCGGTAGGAACAGATACGCAGTATTTT
few,TRBV29-1,TRBJ2-7,-,CSVEGWGAQYEQYF,TGCAGCGTGGAAGGGTGGGGGGCTCAATACGAGCAGTACTTC
-,TRBV9,TRBJ2-3,TRBD2,CASSPSGLVSDTQYF,TGTGCCAGCAGCCCATCCGGACTAGTGTCCGATACGCAGTATTTT
once,TRBV29-1,TRBJ1-6,TRBD1,CSASGTGNGPLHF,TGCAGCGCCTCCGGGACAGGGAATGGACCCCTCCACTTT
-,TRBV2,TRBJ1-4,-,CASSDAGVEEKLFF,TGTGCCAGCAGTGACGCAGGGGTGGAGGAAAAACTGTTTTTT
-,TRBV9,TRBJ2-7,-,CASSPLGSPYEQYF,TGCGCCAGCAGCCCACTCGGGAGCCCCTACGAGCAGTACTTC
-,TRBV6-5,TRBJ2-7,TRBD1,CASSIRQGRLYEQYF,TGTGCCAGCAGCATCAGACAGGGGCGACTCTACGAGCAGTACTTC
few,TRBV4-2,TRBJ2-7,-,CASSRGQLSSYEQYF,TGTGCCAGCAGCCGAGGACAGCTGAGCTCCTACGAGCAGTACTTC
-,TRBV9,TRBJ2-3,-,CASSVSPDYIDTQYF,TGTGCCAGCAGCGTAAGCCCGGATTACATAGATACGCAGTATTTT